This T cell receptor (beta chain) was retrieved from a study of identical twins. General study points: Not following the same donors, the study drew its conclusions from cross-sectional statistical analysis. Less excess twin sharing appeared in beta out-of-frame sequences.

A universal primer binding site was introduced by template switching. The final cDNA contained unique molecular identifiers. TCRdb independently ran MiXCR on the 5' RACE reads; one entry per CDR3 protein. The table lists 450,000 to 650,000 distinct CDR3 sequences, roughly 15% of them singletons, with about 0.47% in the top ten. Healthy Caucasians made up all donors. This clonotype was found a few times. The target antigen is unknown. V lost 0 bases to trimming and J lost 9 bases; unmatched junction nucleotides: 10. Per the germline V gene, CDR1 is KGHDR and CDR2 is SFDVKD. This CDR3 has 16 residues. These records were also assigned to another study, of yellow fever vaccine responses in identical twins.

The gene calls are TRBV24-1 and TRBJ2-1; 7 nucleotides agree with TRBD2. This receptor was taken from a young woman in good health. What was sequenced was CD4+ T cells sorted from blood. CDR3 sequence (DNA): TGTGCCACCAGTGATTTGCGCGGGAGATTATCAAGTGAGCAGTTCTTC. Encoded protein: CATSDLRGRLSSEQFF.